This T cell receptor beta chain was found in a study of blood T cells in healthy people across ages. The CDR3 is 16 amino acids. V shed 3 bases and J 8 bases; nucleotides not matched to a gene: 11. This clonotype was detected only a few times. Primers used in a second PCR of roughly 6 to 11 cycles were a sample-barcoded 5' primer and a J-beta primer mix. TCRdb reprocessed the 5' RACE reads with MiXCR, giving one entry per CDR3 protein. This table holds around 990,000 distinct CDR3 sequences, more than 30% found once. Source material: blood. The chain employs TRBV12-3 or TRBV12-4 and TRBJ2-1; TRBD2 aligns across 9 bases. The TCR was taken from a man aged 18-30 years in good health. For the CDR3, the DNA is TGTGCCAGCAGTTTCGGGGGCGGGGGGGCCAAAGATGAGCAGTTCTTC. Its protein is CASSFGGGGAKDEQFF.